These T cell receptor beta chains were read from a single sample in a study of identical twins. TCRdb analysed the 5' RACE reads with MiXCR anew, one entry per CDR3 protein. Among roughly 1.6 million distinct CDR3 sequences, 25% to 35% were seen once, and the ten largest hold roughly 0.3%. The sequencing input was cord blood. The receptors were gathered from a newborn girl in good health. CDR3s include the opening cysteine and the closing phenylalanine or tryptophan. D genes are given only for firm matches. The listing skips clone size in some rows; elsewhere it reads once, few, many or a size class.

TGTGCCAGCAGCATACGCCCCCGGGAGCTGTTTTTT | CASSIRPRELFF | - | TRBV3-1 | - | TRBJ2-2
TGTGCCAGCAGCGCCGGGACAGTTCCCTACAATGAGCAGTTCTTC | CASSAGTVPYNEQFF | few | TRBV6-4 | TRBD1 | TRBJ2-1
TGTGCCAGCAGCTCTATACTGACAGGGCTCCTCTACGAGCAGTACTTC | CASSSILTGLLYEQYF | - | TRBV2 | TRBD1 | TRBJ2-7
TGTGCCACCAGTGATCAGCGGGGGCCCACAGATACGCAGTATTTT | CATSDQRGPTDTQYF | - | TRBV24-1 | TRBD2 | TRBJ2-3
TGTGCCACCAGCAGAGATAAGAAGGAGAGCTCCTACAATGAGCAGTTCTTC | CATSRDKKESSYNEQFF | - | TRBV15 | - | TRBJ2-1
TGTGCCAGCAGCTCCCCAGCGGGAACTCTTTACAATGAGCAGTTCTTC | CASSSPAGTLYNEQFF | - | TRBV7-8 | TRBD2 | TRBJ2-1
TGTGCCAGCACCGTAGCGGGACGCTACGAGCAGTACTTC | CASTVAGRYEQYF | - | TRBV28 | TRBD2 | TRBJ2-7
TGTGCCAGCAGCTCCGGGAACTTCATAGAGACCCAGTACTTC | CASSSGNFIETQYF | few | TRBV13 | - | TRBJ2-5
TGTGCCTGGAGTGTAGGGACTAGCGGCCCCTCGCAGTATTTT | CAWSVGTSGPSQYF | - | TRBV30 | TRBD2 | TRBJ2-3
TGTGCCAACAGGGGCCCATATAATTCACCCCTCCACTTT | CANRGPYNSPLHF | - | TRBV6-5 | TRBD1 | TRBJ1-6
TGCAGTGCTAGAGATACCCATCTAGCTGGAGTGGGCAATGAGCAGTTCTTC | CSARDTHLAGVGNEQFF | - | TRBV20-1 | - | TRBJ2-1
TGTGCCAGCAGTTCCCAGCCGCAAGAGACCCAGTACTTC | CASSSQPQETQYF | many | TRBV28 | - | TRBJ2-5
TGCGCCAGCAGCCAAGATGACTTATTAGCCAAAAACATTCAGTACTTC | CASSQDDLLAKNIQYF | - | TRBV4-1 | - | TRBJ2-4
TGTGCCAGCAGCTTGAGGGGGCAATTTAACACTGAAGCTTTCTTT | CASSLRGQFNTEAFF | - | TRBV7-9 | TRBD1 | TRBJ1-1
TGTGCCACCAGTGAATCCACAAACACTGAAGCTTTCTTT | CATSESTNTEAFF | - | TRBV24-1 | - | TRBJ1-1
TGTGCCAGCAGCTTTGGGGGAGAAAACATTCAGTACTTC | CASSFGGENIQYF | few | TRBV7-6 | - | TRBJ2-4
TGTGCCAGCAGCACGACAGGCTACGAGCAGTACTTC | CASSTTGYEQYF | many | TRBV5-1 | - | TRBJ2-7
TGTGCCAGCAGTTTGGACTTTGGCGCCGGGGAGCTGTTTTTT | CASSLDFGAGELFF | - | TRBV7-2 | - | TRBJ2-2
TGTGCCAGCAGTTCTGGGACAGGGCGACGCGAGCAGTACTTC | CASSSGTGRREQYF | few | TRBV12-3/TRBV12-4 | TRBD1 | TRBJ2-7
TGTGCCAGCAGGCCCACTGGGCGGGCTTTCACCGGGGAGCTGTTTTTT | CASRPTGRAFTGELFF | - | TRBV6-2/TRBV6-3 | - | TRBJ2-2
TGTGCCAGCAGGTTCCCCGGGACTAGCGGGGGAAAGCAGTTCTTC | CASRFPGTSGGKQFF | - | TRBV12-3/TRBV12-4 | TRBD2 | TRBJ2-1
TGTGCCAGCAGCCAAGAAGGAGGGCCCGGGGAGCTGTTTTTT | CASSQEGGPGELFF | - | TRBV3-1 | - | TRBJ2-2
TGTGCCAGCAGCTTCGGACTAGCGGCGTTCACAGATACGCAGTATTTT | CASSFGLAAFTDTQYF | few | TRBV5-6 | TRBD2 | TRBJ2-3
TGTGCCAGCTCACCTGGTGTGGTAGACAAAAACATTCAGTACTTC | CASSPGVVDKNIQYF | - | TRBV18 | - | TRBJ2-4
TGTGCCTGGAGTGTACAGGGGAATACGCAGTATTTT | CAWSVQGNTQYF | few | TRBV30 | TRBD1 | TRBJ2-3
TGTGCCAGCAGCGTAGCGGGAGTCCAAGAGACCCAGTACTTC | CASSVAGVQETQYF | - | TRBV9 | - | TRBJ2-5
TGCGCCAGCAGCTTGGTCCGTACGGGCGGACTAGCCGTCTACGAGCAGTACTTC | CASSLVRTGGLAVYEQYF | few | TRBV5-1 | TRBD2 | TRBJ2-7
TGTGCCAGCAGCTTAGGTCTGGGGGCAGCTAACTATGGCTACACCTTC | CASSLGLGAANYGYTF | few | TRBV7-9 | - | TRBJ1-2
TGTGCCAGCAGCGTAGAGGGCGGCAGGTACTACAATGAGCAGTTCTTC | CASSVEGGRYYNEQFF | few | TRBV9 | - | TRBJ2-1
TGTGCCAGCTCACCTCAGGCGGGGATAGCCAAAAACATTCAGTACTTC | CASSPQAGIAKNIQYF | few | TRBV18 | - | TRBJ2-4
TGTGCCAGCAGATGGGACAGGGAAGTTGACAATGAGCAGTTCTTC | CASRWDREVDNEQFF | few | TRBV12-3/TRBV12-4 | TRBD1 | TRBJ2-1
TGCAGTGCTAGAGATAGCGGGAGACAAGAGACCCAGTACTTC | CSARDSGRQETQYF | few | TRBV20-1 | TRBD2 | TRBJ2-5
TGCGCCAGCAGCTTGGCCGGGTCAGGGACGATCTACAATGAGCAGTTCTTC | CASSLAGSGTIYNEQFF | many | TRBV5-1 | - | TRBJ2-1
TGCAGTGCTAAAATGAACACTGAAGCTTTCTTT | CSAKMNTEAFF | - | TRBV20-1 | - | TRBJ1-1
TGTGCCAGCAGTGGAAGGACTAGCGGGGGGGTCCAGTTCTTC | CASSGRTSGGVQFF | few | TRBV2 | TRBD2 | TRBJ2-1
TGTGCCAGCAGTTTATCAGGGAGGGGGGAGCTGTTTTTT | CASSLSGRGELFF | - | TRBV27 | - | TRBJ2-2
TGTGCCAGTAGTATAGAGTGCCAGGGGATAATTCCAGGGTACAATGAGCAGTACTTC | CASSIECQGIIPGYNEQYF | - | TRBV19 | - | TRBJ2-5
TGCGCCAGCAGCTTGGCCGAGGGTGAGCAGTTCTTC | CASSLAEGEQFF | many | TRBV5-1 | - | TRBJ2-1
TGTGCCAGCAGCCACCGACGGGCCGCCTACGGGGACTATGGCTACACCTTC | CASSHRRAAYGDYGYTF | - | TRBV3-1 | - | TRBJ1-2
TGTGCCACCAGCAGTCCACGAGGTATATACGAGCAGTACTTC | CATSSPRGIYEQYF | few | TRBV15 | - | TRBJ2-7
TGTGCCAGCAGTGGGTCCGGGACTACCTACAATGAGCAGTACTTC | CASSGSGTTYNEQYF | once | TRBV6-1 | TRBD2 | TRBJ2-7
TGTGCCACCAGTGATGCCCGACTCGACACCCGAGATCACAATGAGCAGTTCTTC | CATSDARLDTRDHNEQFF | few | TRBV24-1 | - | TRBJ2-1
TGCGCCAGCAGTCAGTGTCAGGGCCTTGCAACTAATGAAAAACTGTTTTTT | CASSQCQGLATNEKLFF | - | TRBV23-1 | - | TRBJ1-4
TGTGCCACCAGTGAAAATCCGGGCCTCGGTACCGGGGAGCTGTTTTTT | CATSENPGLGTGELFF | - | TRBV24-1 | - | TRBJ2-2
TGCAGTGCTAGCGGGGGGGTTAGAGATACGCAGTATTTT | CSASGGVRDTQYF | - | TRBV20-1 | TRBD2 | TRBJ2-3
TGTGCCAGCAACCAGCCGGGACTAGTGCCCTTGAACACCGGGGAGCTGTTTTTT | CASNQPGLVPLNTGELFF | - | TRBV28 | TRBD2 | TRBJ2-2
TGCAGTGCCACAAAGTTTGTCGAGGGTGAAGCTTTCTTT | CSATKFVEGEAFF | - | TRBV20-1 | - | TRBJ1-1
TGTGCCAGCACCCCGACAGGGAGAGGCCAAGAGACCCAGTACTTC | CASTPTGRGQETQYF | few | TRBV25-1 | TRBD1 | TRBJ2-5
TGCGCCAGCAGCCAAGATCAACGAAGCCCGTACGAGCAGTACTTC | CASSQDQRSPYEQYF | few | TRBV4-1 | - | TRBJ2-7
TGTGCCAGCAGCTCCGAACTACAGGGAAAATATGGCTACACCTTC | CASSSELQGKYGYTF | - | TRBV7-9 | - | TRBJ1-2
TGCAGTGCTAGACCGACAGTTCCTCGGGGGGTCAATGAGCAGTTCTTC | CSARPTVPRGVNEQFF | - | TRBV20-1 | TRBD2 | TRBJ2-1
TGCGCCAGCAGCTTGTTTGACAGGGTCAATGAGCAGTTCTTC | CASSLFDRVNEQFF | many | TRBV5-1 | TRBD1 | TRBJ2-1
TGTGCCAGCAGCTCCCCGAGACTGTCCCAAGGGGTCAATGAGCAGTTCTTC | CASSSPRLSQGVNEQFF | - | TRBV12-3/TRBV12-4 | - | TRBJ2-1
TGCAGTGCTAGATGGCCCAGCACAGATACGCAGTATTTT | CSARWPSTDTQYF | - | TRBV20-1 | - | TRBJ2-3